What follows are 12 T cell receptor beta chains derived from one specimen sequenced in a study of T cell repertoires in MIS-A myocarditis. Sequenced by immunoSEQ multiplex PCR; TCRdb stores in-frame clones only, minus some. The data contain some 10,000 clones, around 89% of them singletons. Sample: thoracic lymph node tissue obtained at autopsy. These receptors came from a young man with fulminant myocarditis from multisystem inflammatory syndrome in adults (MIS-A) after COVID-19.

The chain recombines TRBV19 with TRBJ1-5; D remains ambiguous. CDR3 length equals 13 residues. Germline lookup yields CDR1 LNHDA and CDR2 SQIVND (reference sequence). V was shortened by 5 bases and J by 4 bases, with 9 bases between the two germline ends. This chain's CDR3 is CASSSTQNQPQHF. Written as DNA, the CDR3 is TGTGCCAGTAGTTCCACACAAAATCAGCCCCAGCATTTT.

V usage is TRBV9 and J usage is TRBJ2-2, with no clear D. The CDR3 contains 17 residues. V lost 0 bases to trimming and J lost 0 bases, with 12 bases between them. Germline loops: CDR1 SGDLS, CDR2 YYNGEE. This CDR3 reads CASSVEDGLTNTGELFF. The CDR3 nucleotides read TGTGCCAGCAGCGTAGAAGACGGCCTTACGAACACCGGGGAGCTGTTTTTT.

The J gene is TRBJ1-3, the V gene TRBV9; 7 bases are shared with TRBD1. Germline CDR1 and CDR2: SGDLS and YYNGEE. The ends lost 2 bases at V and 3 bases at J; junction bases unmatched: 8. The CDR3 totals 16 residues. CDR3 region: CASSVRSTGNGNTIYF. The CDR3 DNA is TGTGCCAGCAGCGTTCGCTCGACAGGGAATGGAAACACCATATATTTT.

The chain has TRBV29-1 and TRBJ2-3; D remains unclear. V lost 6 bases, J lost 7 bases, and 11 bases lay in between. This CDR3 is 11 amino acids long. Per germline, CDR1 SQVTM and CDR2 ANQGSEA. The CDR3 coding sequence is TGCAGCGTGGTCCAACACAATACGCAGTATTTT. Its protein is CSVVQHNTQYF.

In nucleotides, the CDR3 is TGTGCCAGCAGTGAATGGGGGAGCAATGAAAAACTGTTTTTT. It encodes CASSEWGSNEKLFF. This chain connects TRBV2 to TRBJ1-4; tentatively, D is TRBD1 (5 bases). Germline V lookup: CDR1 SNHLY, CDR2 FYNNEI. V shed 2 bases and J shed 5 bases, with 9 bases lying between them. The CDR3 extends over 14 amino acids.

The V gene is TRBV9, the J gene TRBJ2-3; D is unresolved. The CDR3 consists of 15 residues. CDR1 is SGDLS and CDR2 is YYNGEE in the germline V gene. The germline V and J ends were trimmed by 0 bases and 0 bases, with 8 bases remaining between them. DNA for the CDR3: TGTGCCAGCAGCGTAGTAGCTGCTAGCACAGATACGCAGTATTTT. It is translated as CASSVVAASTDTQYF.

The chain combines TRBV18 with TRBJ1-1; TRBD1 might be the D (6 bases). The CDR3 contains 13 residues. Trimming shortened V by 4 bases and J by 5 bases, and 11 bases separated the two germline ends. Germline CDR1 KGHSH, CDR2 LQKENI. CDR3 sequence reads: CASSQPGVTEAFF. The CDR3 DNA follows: TGTGCCAGCTCACAACCAGGGGTTACTGAAGCTTTCTTT.

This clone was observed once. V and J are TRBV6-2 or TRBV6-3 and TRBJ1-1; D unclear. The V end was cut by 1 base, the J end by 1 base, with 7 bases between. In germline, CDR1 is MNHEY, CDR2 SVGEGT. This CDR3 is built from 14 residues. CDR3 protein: CASSYFAQNTEAFF. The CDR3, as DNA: TGTGCCAGCAGTTACTTTGCCCAGAACACTGAAGCTTTCTTT.

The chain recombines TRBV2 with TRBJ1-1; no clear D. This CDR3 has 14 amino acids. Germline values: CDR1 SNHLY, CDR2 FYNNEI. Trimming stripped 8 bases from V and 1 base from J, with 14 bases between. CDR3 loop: CASGQPAGNTEAFF. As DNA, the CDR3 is TGTGCCAGCGGGCAGCCCGCCGGGAACACTGAAGCTTTCTTT.

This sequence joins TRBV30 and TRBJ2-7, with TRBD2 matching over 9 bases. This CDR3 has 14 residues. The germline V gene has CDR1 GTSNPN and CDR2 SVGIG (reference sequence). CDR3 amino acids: CAIRGGDISYEQYF. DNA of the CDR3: TGTGCTATCCGCGGGGGGGACATCTCCTACGAGCAGTACTTC.

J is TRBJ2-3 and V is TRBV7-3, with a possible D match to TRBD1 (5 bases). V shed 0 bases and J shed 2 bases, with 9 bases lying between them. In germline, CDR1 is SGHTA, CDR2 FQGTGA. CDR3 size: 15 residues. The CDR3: CASSLTPGNTDTQYF. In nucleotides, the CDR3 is TGTGCCAGCAGCTTAACCCCAGGGAACACAGATACGCAGTATTTT.

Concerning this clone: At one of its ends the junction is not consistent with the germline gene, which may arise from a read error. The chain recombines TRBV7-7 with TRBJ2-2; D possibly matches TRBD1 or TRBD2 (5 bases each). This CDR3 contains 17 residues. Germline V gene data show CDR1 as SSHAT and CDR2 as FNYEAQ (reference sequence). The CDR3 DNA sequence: TGTGCTAGCAGCTTAGTACTACGGGGCGGGAACACCGGGGAGCTGTTTTTT. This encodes CASSLVLRGGNTGELFF.